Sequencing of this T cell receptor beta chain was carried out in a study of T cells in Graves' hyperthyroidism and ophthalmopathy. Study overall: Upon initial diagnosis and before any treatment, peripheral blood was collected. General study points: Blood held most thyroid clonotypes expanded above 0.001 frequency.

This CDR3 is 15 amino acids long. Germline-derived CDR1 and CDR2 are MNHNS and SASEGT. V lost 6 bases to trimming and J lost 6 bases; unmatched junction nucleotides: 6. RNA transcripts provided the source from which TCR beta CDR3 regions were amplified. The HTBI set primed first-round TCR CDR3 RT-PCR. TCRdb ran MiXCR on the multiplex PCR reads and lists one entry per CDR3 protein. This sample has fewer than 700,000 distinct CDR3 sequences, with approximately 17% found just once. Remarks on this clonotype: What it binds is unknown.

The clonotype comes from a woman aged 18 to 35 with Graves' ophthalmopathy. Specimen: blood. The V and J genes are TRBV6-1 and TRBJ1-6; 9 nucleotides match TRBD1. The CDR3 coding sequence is TGTGCCAGCAGCGGGACAGGGAGCGGTAATTCACCCCTCCACTTT. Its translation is CASSGTGSGNSPLHF.